These 21 T cell receptor beta chains were all obtained from the same sample, sequenced in a study of blood T cell repertoires in COVID-19. The table came from immunoSEQ multiplex PCR; TCRdb's copy has only in-frame clones and leaves some out. Here the sample spans approximately 50,000 clones, 77% being singletons. Material: peripheral blood. These receptors were obtained from a man aged 65 to 79 with active or convalescent COVID-19.

The rearrangement uses TRBV19 and TRBJ2-2; 7 bases are a match to TRBD1. Germline trimming cut 1 base from V and 5 bases from J; bases unmatched to any gene: 4. The V gene's germline CDR1 is LNHDA and CDR2 SQIVND (reference sequence). This CDR3 spans 15 amino acids. The CDR3 DNA is TGTGCCAGTAGTATAGTTCCCAGGGGGACCGGGGAGCTGTTTTTT. This codes for CASSIVPRGTGELFF. The full variable domain, its missing parts supplied by reference TRBV19 and TRBJ2-2, is DGGITQSPKYLFRKEGQNVTLSCEQNLNHDAMYWYRQDPGQGLRLIYYSQIVNDFQKGDIAEGYSVSREKKESFPLTVTSAQKNPTAFYLCASSIVPRGTGELFFGEGSRLTVL.

The V call is TRBV19, the J call TRBJ1-1; maybe TRBD1 (6 bases). The V end lost 4 bases, the J end lost 8 bases, and 17 bases lay between the germline ends. Per the germline V gene, CDR1 is LNHDA and CDR2 is SQIVND (reference sequence). This CDR3 comprises 14 residues. The CDR3 is CASSRRTVVPEAFF. CDR3 coding DNA: TGTGCCAGTAGTAGACGGACAGTCGTTCCCGAAGCTTTCTTT.

The chain is built from TRBV11-1 and TRBJ2-7; 10 bases agree with TRBD2. V was pared by 0 bases and J by 7 bases, with 9 bases of the junction left unmatched. There are 16 residues in the CDR3. CDR1 and CDR2 (germline): SGHAT, FQDESV (reference sequence). The CDR3 is CASSLASSGGLWEQYF. The CDR3 DNA is TGTGCCAGCAGCTTAGCCTCTAGCGGGGGTCTCTGGGAGCAGTACTTC.

This chain connects TRBV30 to TRBJ1-1; unclear D gene. Germline lookup yields CDR1 GTSNPN and CDR2 SVGIG (reference sequence). This CDR3 has 12 residues. V lost 3 bases and J 3 bases, leaving 8 bases between the germline ends. The CDR3 protein is CAWSTVYTEAFF. The CDR3 DNA reads TGTGCCTGGAGCACGGTTTACACTGAAGCTTTCTTT.

This sequence joins TRBV10-3 and TRBJ1-6; D ambiguous. V was cut by 0 bases and J by 8 bases, with 17 bases left in between. Germline V CDR1 and CDR2: ENHRY, SYGVKD. The CDR3 has 17 residues. CDR3 in DNA: TGTGCCATCAGTGAGTCGACATTGAGGAGGAATTATTCACCCCTCCACTTT. Residues: CAISESTLRRNYSPLHF.

This rearrangement joins TRBV9 to TRBJ1-6, with a weak D call TRBD1 (5 bases). From germline, CDR1 is SGDLS and CDR2 YYNGEE. The CDR3 has 17 amino acids. Trimming took 4 bases from V and 7 from J, leaving 21 bases between them. The CDR3 reads CASSPKDGGRANSPLHF. For the CDR3, the DNA is TGTGCCAGCAGCCCTAAAGACGGCGGCAGGGCCAATTCACCCCTCCACTTT.

The chain has TRBV5-6 and TRBJ2-6, with unresolved D. This CDR3 is 15 amino acids long. With 4 bases removed from V and 0 bases from J, the gap between germline ends came to 8 bases. Per germline, CDR1 SGHDT and CDR2 YYEEEE. The CDR3 sequence is CASSRRSSGANVLTF. For the CDR3, the DNA is TGTGCCAGCAGCCGCAGAAGCTCTGGGGCCAACGTCCTGACTTTC.

This chain joins TRBV28 and TRBJ1-4; possible D gene TRBD1, 5 bases. Deletions cut 6 bases from V and 7 bases from J, with 12 bases between. The CDR3 length is 13 residues. Germline V gene lookup returns CDR1 MDHEN and CDR2 SYDVKM. The CDR3 DNA reads TGTGCCAGCAGCAAAGACAGCACTGAAAAACTGTTTTTT. Its protein is CASSKDSTEKLFF.

The rearrangement links TRBV18 to TRBJ1-3; weak D call: TRBD1 (5 bases). CDR3 length: 14 amino acids. Germline V lookup: CDR1 KGHSH, CDR2 LQKENI. Deletions cut 4 bases from V and 0 bases from J, with 7 bases between. The DNA for the CDR3 is TGTGCCAGCTCACTGCAGGGCTCTGGAAACACCATATATTTT. Translating it yields CASSLQGSGNTIYF.

The genes are TRBV19 and TRBJ1-5, with 7 bases aligning to TRBD1. Germline V CDR1 and CDR2: LNHDA, SQIVND (reference sequence). V lost 5 bases to trimming and J lost 10 bases; unmatched junction nucleotides: 11. This CDR3 has 14 amino acids. CDR3 sequence (DNA): TGTGCCAGTAGTCGGGGACAGACCCTTTCCCCCCAGCATTTT. It yields the protein CASSRGQTLSPQHF.

The V and J genes are TRBV3-1 (or the pseudogene TRBV3-2) and TRBJ2-5; the D is unclear. V lost 1 base, J lost 4 bases, and 13 bases lay in between. The CDR3 runs 15 residues. From germline, CDR1 is LGHDT and CDR2 YNNKEL (reference sequence). CDR3 coding DNA: TGTGCCAGCAGCCAAGGGAGCGAGGCAAGAGAGACCCAGTACTTC. Protein product: CASSQGSEARETQYF.

The CDR3 protein is CASSQDRSVTNYGYTF. In DNA form, the CDR3 reads TGCGCCAGCAGCCAAGATCGCTCAGTTACTAACTATGGCTACACCTTC. The chain carries TRBV4-3 and TRBJ1-2; D gene uncertain. The CDR3 is made up of 16 amino acids. Germline assignment: CDR1 LGHNA and CDR2 YSLEER. Trimming stripped 0 bases from V and 0 bases from J, with 11 bases between.

This clone was seen only once. The chain carries TRBV29-1 and TRBJ1-2, with D tentatively TRBD1 (5 bases). This CDR3 region has 17 residues. Trimming removed 7 bases from V and 4 bases from J, with 28 bases in between. Per the germline V gene, CDR1 is SQVTM and CDR2 is ANQGSEA. The CDR3 DNA follows: TGCAGCGCAAACATATCCCCGACGCCCCTGGGGCCCTATGGCTACACCTTC. Translating it yields CSANISPTPLGPYGYTF.

This clone showed up just once. The J gene is TRBJ1-5, the V gene TRBV5-1; a possible D gene is TRBD1 (5 bases). The CDR3 loop spans 18 amino acids. The V gene's germline CDR1 is SGHRS and CDR2 YFSETQ. V was cut by 4 bases and J by 0 bases, with 20 bases left in between. The CDR3 DNA follows: TGCGCCAGCAGCCCCGGAGGGACGTCGATTTATAGCAATCAGCCCCAGCATTTT. Its protein product is CASSPGGTSIYSNQPQHF.

The rearrangement joins TRBV5-6 to TRBJ2-3; D is unresolved. The germline V and J ends were trimmed by 2 bases and 2 bases, with 3 bases remaining between them. This CDR3 is 12 amino acids long. Germline V lookup: CDR1 SGHDT, CDR2 YYEEEE. The CDR3, as DNA: TGTGCCAGCAGCTTTAACACAGATACGCAGTATTTT. Translation gives CASSFNTDTQYF.

In DNA, the CDR3 is TGTGCCAGCCGCTCTCAGGGGGCGTGGGGTGAAAGGGACACTGAAGCTTTCTTT. Translated: CASRSQGAWGERDTEAFF. V and J are TRBV28 and TRBJ1-1, with 8 bases lining up with TRBD1. CDR3 length: 18 amino acids. From germline, CDR1 is MDHEN and CDR2 SYDVKM. With V trimmed by 8 bases and J by 3 bases, 20 bases remained unmatched.

The chain employs TRBV29-1 and TRBJ1-1; 7 nucleotides line up with TRBD1. With V trimmed by 7 bases and J by 0 bases, 5 bases remained unmatched. The length of the CDR3 is 13 residues. CDR1 and CDR2 from the germline V gene are SQVTM and ANQGSEA. CDR3 sequence reads: CSGNRGLNTEAFF. CDR3 nucleotides: TGCAGCGGTAACAGGGGACTGAACACTGAAGCTTTCTTT.

V and J are TRBV7-2 and TRBJ1-2; TRBD1 matches at 8 bases. V trimming: 2 bases; J trimming: 8 bases; junction bases outside the gene matches: 4. This CDR3 has 13 residues. Per germline, CDR1 SGHTA and CDR2 FQGNSA. The CDR3 DNA reads as TGTGCCAGCAGCTTAAACAGGGGGGGCGGCTACACCTTC. The encoded protein is CASSLNRGGGYTF.

V gene TRBV28 combines with J gene TRBJ2-1; maybe TRBD1 (6 bases). The CDR3 sequence is 14 residues long. CDR1 and CDR2 from the germline V gene are MDHEN and SYDVKM. V dropped 5 bases and J dropped 5 bases, with 13 bases sitting between them. The CDR3 DNA is TGTGCCAGCAGTGGCCAGGGGTACCACAATGAGCAGTTCTTC. Translation: CASSGQGYHNEQFF. The whole variable domain, remainder taken from reference TRBV28 and TRBJ2-1, is DVKVTQSSRYLVKRTGEKVFLECVQDMDHENMFWYRQDPGLGLRLIYFSYDVKMKEKGDIPEGYSVSREKKERFSLILESASTNQTSMYLCASSGQGYHNEQFFGPGTRLTVL.

The gene calls are TRBV5-5 and TRBJ1-1, with unresolved D. Germline V gene sequence: CDR1 SGHKS, CDR2 YYEKEE (reference sequence). CDR3 length equals 15 residues. V was trimmed by 3 bases and J by 1 base, leaving 13 bases between them. CDR3 region: CASSSLRLGNTEAFF. CDR3 coding DNA: TGTGCCAGCAGCTCGCTCCGACTAGGGAACACTGAAGCTTTCTTT.

This clone was seen a single time. This chain uses TRBV11-3 with TRBJ2-1, with 11 bases aligning to TRBD2. Germline V lookup: CDR1 SGHNT, CDR2 YENEEA. The V segment lost 5 bases and the J segment 7 bases; nucleotides outside the gene matches: 4. The CDR3 consists of 14 residues. CDR3 in amino acids: CASSVLAGGNEQFF. As DNA, the CDR3 is TGTGCCAGCAGCGTATTAGCGGGAGGGAATGAGCAGTTCTTC.